The present TCR beta chain was sequenced within a study of blood T cell repertoires in COVID-19. Whole-study context: Acute and convalescent COVID-19 specimens originated in the United States, Italy and Spain. From T cells, B-cell-depleted T cells, or PBMCs came the material, which was cDNA or gDNA.

The CDR3 spans 17 residues. The trim removed 5 bases at V and 8 bases at J, leaving 18 bases unmatched. Germline lookup yields CDR1 SGHTA and CDR2 FQGNSA. Authors' methods: Amplification of reference gene primers was used by the study to estimate nucleated cell counts. Clones were read by immunoSEQ multiplex PCR, and TCRdb kept only the in-frame ones, dropping some. That table supplies the V and J calls and clone size; D and trimming were determined from the DNA. The table shows 65,000 or so clones, with roughly four fifths occurring only once. The TCR comes from a woman aged 70-85 years with acute or convalescent COVID-19. The rearrangement uses TRBV7-2 and TRBJ2-1, with 7 positions matching TRBD2. Sequencing was carried out using peripheral blood. The CDR3 loop reads CASSPKWSGTFWDEQFF. CDR3 nucleotides: TGTGCCAGCAGCCCCAAGTGGAGCGGGACCTTTTGGGATGAGCAGTTCTTC.